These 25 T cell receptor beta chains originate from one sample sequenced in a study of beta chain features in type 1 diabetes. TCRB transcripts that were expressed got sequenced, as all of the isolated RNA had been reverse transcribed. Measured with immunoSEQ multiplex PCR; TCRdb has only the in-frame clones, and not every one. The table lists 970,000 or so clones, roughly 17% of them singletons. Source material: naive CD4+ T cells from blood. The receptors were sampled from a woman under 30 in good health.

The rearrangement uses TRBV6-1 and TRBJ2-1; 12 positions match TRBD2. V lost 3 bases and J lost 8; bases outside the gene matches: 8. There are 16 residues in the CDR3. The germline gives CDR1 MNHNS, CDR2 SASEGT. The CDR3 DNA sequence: TGTGCCAGCAGTGATTTGACTAGCGGGAGAGCCCATGAGCAGTTCTTC. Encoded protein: CASSDLTSGRAHEQFF.

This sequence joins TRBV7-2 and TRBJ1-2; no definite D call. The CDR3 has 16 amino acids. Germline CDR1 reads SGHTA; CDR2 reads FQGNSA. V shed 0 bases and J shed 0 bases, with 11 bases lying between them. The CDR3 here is CASSLALGVPNYGYTF. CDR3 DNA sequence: TGTGCCAGCAGCTTAGCCCTCGGGGTTCCTAACTATGGCTACACCTTC.

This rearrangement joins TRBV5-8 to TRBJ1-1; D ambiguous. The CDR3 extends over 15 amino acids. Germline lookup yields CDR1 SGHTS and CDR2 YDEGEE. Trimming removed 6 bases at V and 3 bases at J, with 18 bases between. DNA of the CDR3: TGTGCCAGCACCTACCCCGGTATCGATGACACTGAAGCTTTCTTT. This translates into CASTYPGIDDTEAFF.

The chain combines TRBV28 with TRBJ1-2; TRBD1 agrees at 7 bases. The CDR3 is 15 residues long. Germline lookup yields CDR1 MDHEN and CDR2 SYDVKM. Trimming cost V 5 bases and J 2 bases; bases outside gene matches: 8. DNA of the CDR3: TGTGCCAGCAGTGCCGGGACAGCAATAAACTATGGCTACACCTTC. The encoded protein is CASSAGTAINYGYTF.

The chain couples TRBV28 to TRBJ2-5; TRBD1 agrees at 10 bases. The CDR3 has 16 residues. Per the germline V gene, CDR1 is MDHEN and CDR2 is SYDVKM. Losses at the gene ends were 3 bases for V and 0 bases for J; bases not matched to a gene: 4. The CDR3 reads CASSFLDRGYQETQYF. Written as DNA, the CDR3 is TGTGCCAGCAGTTTCTTGGACAGGGGGTACCAAGAGACCCAGTACTTC.

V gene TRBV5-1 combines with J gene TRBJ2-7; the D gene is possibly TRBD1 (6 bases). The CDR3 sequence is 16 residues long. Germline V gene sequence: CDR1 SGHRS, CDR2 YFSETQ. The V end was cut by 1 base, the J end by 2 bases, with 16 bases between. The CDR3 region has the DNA TGCGCCAGCAGCTTGTCTTCCGGGACACCTACCTACGAGCAGTACTTC. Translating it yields CASSLSSGTPTYEQYF.

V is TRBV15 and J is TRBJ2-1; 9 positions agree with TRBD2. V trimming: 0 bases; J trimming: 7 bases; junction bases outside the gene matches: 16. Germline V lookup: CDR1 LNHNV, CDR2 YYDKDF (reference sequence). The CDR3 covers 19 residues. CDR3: CATSRDYSRRREGPNEQFF. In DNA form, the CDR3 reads TGTGCCACCAGCAGAGATTATAGCCGGCGGCGGGAGGGACCGAATGAGCAGTTCTTC.

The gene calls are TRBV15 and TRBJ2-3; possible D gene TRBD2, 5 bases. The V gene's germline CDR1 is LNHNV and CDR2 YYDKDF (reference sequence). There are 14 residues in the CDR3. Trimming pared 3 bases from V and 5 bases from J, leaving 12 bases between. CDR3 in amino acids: CATSSPSSGDTQYF. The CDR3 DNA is TGTGCCACCAGCAGCCCTAGCAGCGGAGATACGCAGTATTTT.

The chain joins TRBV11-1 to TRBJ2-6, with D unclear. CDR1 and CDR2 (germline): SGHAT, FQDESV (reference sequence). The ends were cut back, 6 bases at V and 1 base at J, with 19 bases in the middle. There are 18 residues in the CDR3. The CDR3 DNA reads TGTGCCAGCAGTTTTCTACCCCAACCAAGGTCTGGGGCCAACGTCCTGACTTTC. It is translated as CASSFLPQPRSGANVLTF.

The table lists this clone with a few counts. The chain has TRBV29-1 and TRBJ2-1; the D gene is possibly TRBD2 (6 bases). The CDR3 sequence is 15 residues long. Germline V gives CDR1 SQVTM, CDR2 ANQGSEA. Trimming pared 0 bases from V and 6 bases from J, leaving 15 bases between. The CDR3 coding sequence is TGCAGCGTTGAAGATAAGGAGGGAGTCCGCAATGAGCAGTTCTTC. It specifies CSVEDKEGVRNEQFF.

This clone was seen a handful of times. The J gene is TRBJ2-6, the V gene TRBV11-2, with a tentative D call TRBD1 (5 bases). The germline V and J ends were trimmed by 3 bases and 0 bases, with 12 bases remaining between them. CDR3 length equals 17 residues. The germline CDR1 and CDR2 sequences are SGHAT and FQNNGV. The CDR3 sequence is CASSFRVSGSGANVLTF. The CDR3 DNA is TGTGCCAGCAGCTTCAGGGTTTCGGGCTCTGGGGCCAACGTCCTGACTTTC.

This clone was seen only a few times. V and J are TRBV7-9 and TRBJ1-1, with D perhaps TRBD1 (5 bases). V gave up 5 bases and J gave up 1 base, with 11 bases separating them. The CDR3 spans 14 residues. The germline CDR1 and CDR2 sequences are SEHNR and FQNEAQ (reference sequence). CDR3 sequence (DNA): TGTGCCAGCAGCATAGACAGAGCGAACACTGAAGCTTTCTTT. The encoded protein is CASSIDRANTEAFF.

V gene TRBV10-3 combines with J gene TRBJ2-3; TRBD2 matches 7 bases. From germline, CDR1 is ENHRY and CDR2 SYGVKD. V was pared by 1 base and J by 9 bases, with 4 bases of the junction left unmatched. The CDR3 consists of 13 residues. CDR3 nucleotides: TGTGCCATCAGTGAGTACGGACTAGAAACGCAGTATTTT. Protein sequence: CAISEYGLETQYF.

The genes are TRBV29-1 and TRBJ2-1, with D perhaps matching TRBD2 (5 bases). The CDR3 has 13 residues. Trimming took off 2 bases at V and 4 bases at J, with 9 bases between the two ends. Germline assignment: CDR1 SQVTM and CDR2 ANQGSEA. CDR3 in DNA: TGCAGCGTTGAATGGCGGGTGTACAATGAGCAGTTCTTC. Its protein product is CSVEWRVYNEQFF.

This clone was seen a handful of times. In DNA, the CDR3 is TGTGCCAGCTCACCACCGGGACTACTATACAATGAGCAGTTCTTC. Translation: CASSPPGLLYNEQFF. This chain connects TRBV18 to TRBJ2-1, with TRBD2 matching over 7 bases. This CDR3 has 15 amino acids. The V gene end was trimmed by 0 bases and the J gene end by 4 bases; junction bases not matched to a gene: 3. Germline CDR1 KGHSH, CDR2 LQKENI.

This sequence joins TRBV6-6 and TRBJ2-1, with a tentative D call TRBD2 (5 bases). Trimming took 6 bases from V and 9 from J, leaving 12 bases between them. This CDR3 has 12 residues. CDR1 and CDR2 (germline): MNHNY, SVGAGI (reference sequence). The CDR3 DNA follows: TGTGCCAGCAGACAGAGAAGCGGTGAGCAGTTCTTC. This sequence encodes CASRQRSGEQFF.

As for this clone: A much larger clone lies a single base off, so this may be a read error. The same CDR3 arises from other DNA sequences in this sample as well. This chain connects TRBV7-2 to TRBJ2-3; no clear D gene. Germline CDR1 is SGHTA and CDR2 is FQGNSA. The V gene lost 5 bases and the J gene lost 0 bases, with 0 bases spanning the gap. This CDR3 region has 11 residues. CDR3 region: CASSSTDTQYF. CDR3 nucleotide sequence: TGTGCCAGCAGCAGCACAGATACGCAGTATTTT.

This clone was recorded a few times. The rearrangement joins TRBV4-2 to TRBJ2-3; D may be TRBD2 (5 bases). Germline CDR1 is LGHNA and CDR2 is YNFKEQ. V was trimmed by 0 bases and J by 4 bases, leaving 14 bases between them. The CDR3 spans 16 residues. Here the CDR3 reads CASSQDRRGIADTQYF. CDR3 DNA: TGTGCCAGCAGCCAAGATAGGAGAGGGATCGCAGATACGCAGTATTTT.

Written as DNA, the CDR3 is TGCAGTGCGGCTACTAGCTACGAGCAGTACTTC. It encodes CSAATSYEQYF. V is TRBV20-1 and J is TRBJ2-7; maybe TRBD2 (5 bases). Germline V gives CDR1 DFQATT, CDR2 SNEGSKA (reference sequence). V shed 6 bases and J shed 3 bases, with 9 bases lying between them. CDR3 size: 11 residues.

The CDR3 reads CASSQVYQGAQHF. DNA of the CDR3: TGCGCCAGCAGCCAAGTCTACCAGGGAGCCCAGCATTTT. The chain links TRBV4-1 to TRBJ1-5; D possibly corresponds to TRBD1 (5 bases). Germline CDR1 reads MGHRA; CDR2 reads YSYEKL. The CDR3 runs 13 residues. V lost 1 base to trimming and J lost 11 bases, with 12 bases between them.

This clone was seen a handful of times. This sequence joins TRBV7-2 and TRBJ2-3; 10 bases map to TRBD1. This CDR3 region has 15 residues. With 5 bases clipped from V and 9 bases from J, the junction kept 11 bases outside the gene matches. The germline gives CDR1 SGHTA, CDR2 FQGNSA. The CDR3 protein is CASSPGGQGFATQYF. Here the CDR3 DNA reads TGTGCCAGCAGCCCAGGGGGACAGGGGTTTGCGACGCAGTATTTT. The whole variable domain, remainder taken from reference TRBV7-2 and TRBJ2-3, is GAGVSQSPSNKVTEKGKDVELRCDPISGHTALYWYRQSLGQGLEFLIYFQGNSAPDKSGLPSDRFSAERTGGSVSTLTIQRTQQEDSAVYLCASSPGGQGFATQYFGPGTRLTVL.

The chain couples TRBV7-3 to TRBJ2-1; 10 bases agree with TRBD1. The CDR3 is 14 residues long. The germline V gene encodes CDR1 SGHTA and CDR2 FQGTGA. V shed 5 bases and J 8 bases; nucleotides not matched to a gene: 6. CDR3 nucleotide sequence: TGTGCCAGCAGCCCCGGGACAGGGGCTTATGAGCAGTTCTTC. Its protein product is CASSPGTGAYEQFF.

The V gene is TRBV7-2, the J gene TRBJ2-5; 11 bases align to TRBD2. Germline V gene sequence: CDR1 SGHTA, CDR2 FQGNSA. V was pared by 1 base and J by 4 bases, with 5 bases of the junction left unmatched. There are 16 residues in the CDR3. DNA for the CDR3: TGTGCCAGCAGCTTAGGGTGGGGACTAGCGGCAGAGACCCAGTACTTC. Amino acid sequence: CASSLGWGLAAETQYF.

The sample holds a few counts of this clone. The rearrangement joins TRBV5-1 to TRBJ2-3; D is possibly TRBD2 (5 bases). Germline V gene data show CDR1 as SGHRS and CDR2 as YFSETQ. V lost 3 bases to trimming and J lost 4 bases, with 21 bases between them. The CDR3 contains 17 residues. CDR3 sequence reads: CASSSLLAHGGPDTQYF. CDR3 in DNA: TGCGCCAGCAGCTCTCTCCTAGCCCACGGAGGCCCAGATACGCAGTATTTT. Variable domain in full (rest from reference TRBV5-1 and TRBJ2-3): KAGVTQTPRYLIKTRGQQVTLSCSPISGHRSVSWYQQTPGQGLQFLFEYFSETQRNKGNFPGRFSGRQFSNSRSEMNVSTLELGDSALYLCASSSLLAHGGPDTQYFGPGTRLTVL.

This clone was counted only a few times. CDR3 in DNA: TGTGCCAGCAGCCTTATACAGGGGAGTTGGTACGAGCAGTACTTC. Translated: CASSLIQGSWYEQYF. The J gene is TRBJ2-7, the V gene TRBV14, with TRBD1 matching 7 bases. This CDR3 has 15 amino acids. Germline loops: CDR1 SGHDN, CDR2 FVKESK. With V trimmed by 4 bases and J by 4 bases, 10 bases remained unmatched. Looking up the rest from reference TRBV14 and TRBJ2-7 gives the full variable domain: EAGVTQFPSHSVIEKGQTVTLRCDPISGHDNLYWYRRVMGKEIKFLLHFVKESKQDESGMPNNRFLAERTGGTYSTLKVQPAELEDSGVYFCASSLIQGSWYEQYFGPGTRLTVT.